What follows is one TCR beta chain and its context. The data belong to a study of blood T cell repertoires in COVID-19. Trimming removed 7 bases at V and 2 bases at J, with 15 bases between. This CDR3 has 15 amino acids. Germline-derived CDR1 and CDR2 are MNHEY and SVGEGT. Per the authors' pipeline: The authors estimated nucleated cell counts from reference gene primer amplification. Assay used: immunoSEQ multiplex PCR; TCRdb lists only in-frame clones, some missing. V and J calls and clone size are those listed in that table; D and trimming were worked out from the DNA. The sample contains around 130,000 clones, around 85% of which appear only once.

This clonotype originated in a woman aged 45-59 years who had recovered from COVID-19. Sequenced input: peripheral blood. The genes are TRBV6-2 or TRBV6-3 and TRBJ2-1; no firm D call. The CDR3 loop reads CASTPHPGPYNEQFF. For the CDR3, the DNA is TGTGCCAGCACCCCGCACCCAGGCCCCTACAATGAGCAGTTCTTC.